A single sample is the source of the 20 T cell receptor beta chains below, sequenced in a study of cytomegalovirus exposure and HLA in healthy donors. PCR involved 60 Vbeta and 13 Jbeta primers. Sequenced by immunoSEQ multiplex PCR; TCRdb stores in-frame clones only, minus some. Among about 130,000 clones listed, around 80% were seen once. Sequencing used PBMCs. Every receptor here comes from a man younger than 45 in good health.

A few counts support this clone. The rearrangement links TRBV6-5 to TRBJ1-5, with 7 nucleotides matching TRBD1. Germline trimming cut 0 bases from V and 5 bases from J; bases unmatched to any gene: 4. Germline CDR1 is MNHEY and CDR2 is SVGAGI. The CDR3 sequence is 15 residues long. CDR3 sequence: CASSYSRDSYQPQHF. The CDR3, as DNA: TGTGCCAGCAGTTACTCCCGGGACAGCTATCAGCCCCAGCATTTT.

The rearrangement links TRBV6-4 to TRBJ2-7; possibly TRBD1 for D (6 bases). The length of the CDR3 is 11 residues. Trimming pared 11 bases from V and 5 bases from J, leaving 13 bases between. Germline lookup yields CDR1 MRHNA and CDR2 SNTAGT. The CDR3: CALQGSNEQYF. The DNA for the CDR3 is TGTGCCCTCCAGGGGTCAAACGAGCAGTACTTC.

The gene calls are TRBV28 and TRBJ2-1; 8 bases line up with TRBD2. The CDR3 has 14 amino acids. The germline V gene encodes CDR1 MDHEN and CDR2 SYDVKM. The V gene end was trimmed by 7 bases and the J gene end by 5 bases; junction bases not matched to a gene: 7. The DNA of the CDR3 is TGTGCCAGCAACGGGGATAGCGGGAACAATGAGCAGTTCTTC. This encodes CASNGDSGNNEQFF.

The chain employs TRBV29-1 and TRBJ2-1; 11 bases align to TRBD2. CDR1 is SQVTM and CDR2 is ANQGSEA in the germline V gene. The CDR3 spans 15 residues. J gave up 7 bases and V 2 bases, and 7 bases lay outside the gene matches. CDR3 sequence (DNA): TGCAGCGTTGAAAAAGGACTAGCGGGCGGGAATGAGCAGTTCTTC. This codes for CSVEKGLAGGNEQFF.

The rearrangement joins TRBV11-2 to TRBJ2-1, with D maybe TRBD2 (7 bases). The CDR3 is 13 residues long. Trimming pared 0 bases from V and 10 bases from J, leaving 10 bases between. Per germline, CDR1 SGHAT and CDR2 FQNNGV. CDR3 region: CASSLDEGGEQFF. The CDR3 DNA is TGTGCCAGCAGCTTAGATGAGGGGGGGGAGCAGTTCTTC.

This clone appeared a few times. The J gene is TRBJ1-1, the V gene TRBV12-5; 8 bases are shared with TRBD1. Per germline, CDR1 LGHNT and CDR2 FRNRAP. The trim removed 6 bases at V and 5 bases at J, leaving 8 bases unmatched. This CDR3 is 14 amino acids long. CDR3 nucleotides: TGTGCTAGTGGGGGCGGACAGGGCTGGACTGAAGCTTTCTTT. Residues: CASGGGQGWTEAFF.

The genes are TRBV25-1 and TRBJ2-1; tentatively, D is TRBD2 (6 bases). V was cut by 0 bases and J by 8 bases, with 14 bases left in between. CDR1 MGHDK and CDR2 SYGVNS come from the germline V gene. The CDR3 has 15 amino acids. As DNA, the CDR3 is TGTGCCAGCAGTGAATATGGAGGGCCTTTGGATGAGCAGTTCTTC. Residues: CASSEYGGPLDEQFF.

This clone was found once. The chain is built from TRBV9 and TRBJ2-7, with D perhaps matching TRBD1 (5 bases). Germline lookup yields CDR1 SGDLS and CDR2 YYNGEE. This CDR3 is 15 amino acids long. Trimming removed 0 bases from V and 0 bases from J, with 10 bases in between. The CDR3 here is CASSVDLGDSYEQYF. CDR3 nucleotide sequence: TGTGCCAGCAGCGTAGACCTAGGGGACTCCTACGAGCAGTACTTC.

This clone was found a few times. CDR3 protein: CASSGSNEQFF. The CDR3, as DNA: TGTGCCAGCAGCGGGAGCAATGAGCAGTTCTTC. The chain uses TRBV25-1 and TRBJ2-1; tentative D call: TRBD2 (6 bases). Germline lookup yields CDR1 MGHDK and CDR2 SYGVNS. V shed 6 bases and J shed 6 bases, with 6 bases lying between them. This CDR3 comprises 11 residues.

The V gene is TRBV21-1, the J gene TRBJ1-5; the table's D call, TRBD1, was not checked against the DNA. TRBV21-1 represents a pseudogene. The CDR3 covers 13 residues. CDR3 in DNA: TGTGCCAGCAGCAGGGACAACAATCAGCCCCAGCATTTT. Its protein product is CASSRDNNQPQHF.

The chain links TRBV30 to TRBJ2-5; no clear D. The ends were cut back, 2 bases at V and 1 base at J, with 8 bases in the middle. CDR1 and CDR2 from the germline V gene are GTSNPN and SVGIG (reference sequence). The CDR3 contains 13 residues. The CDR3 DNA is TGTGCCTGGAGTCGGCGGTCCCAAGAGACCCAGTACTTC. Amino acids: CAWSRRSQETQYF.

The CDR3 nucleotides read TGTGCCAGCAGTGTATTAGCAGGACAAGGGCGCGGAGAGACCCAGTACTTC. As protein: CASSVLAGQGRGETQYF. The V call is TRBV25-1, the J call TRBJ2-5; tentative D call: TRBD1 (5 bases). V was cut by 4 bases and J by 4 bases, with 22 bases left in between. CDR1 and CDR2 from the germline V gene are MGHDK and SYGVNS. The length of the CDR3 is 17 residues. Variable domain in full (rest from reference TRBV25-1 and TRBJ2-5): EADIYQTPRYLVIGTGKKITLECSQTMGHDKMYWYQQDPGMELHLIHYSYGVNSTEKGDLSSESTVSRIRTEHFPLTLESARPSHTSQYLCASSVLAGQGRGETQYFGPGTRLLVL.

V gene TRBV19 combines with J gene TRBJ2-1, with D tentatively TRBD1 (5 bases). Germline assignment: CDR1 LNHDA and CDR2 SQIVND (reference sequence). The V and J ends lost 7 bases and 10 bases respectively, with 14 bases between them. The CDR3 runs 12 residues. The CDR3 DNA follows: TGTGCCAGTAATCAGGGTGTGGGAGAGCAGTTCTTC. Translation gives CASNQGVGEQFF.

The CDR3 nucleotides read TGTGCCAGCAGCGGGACTAGGACACAAGAACAAGAGACCCAGTACTTC. Protein product: CASSGTRTQEQETQYF. The chain is built from TRBV16 and TRBJ2-5, with 8 bases identical to TRBD2. Germline V CDR1 and CDR2: KGHSY, FQNENV. V lost 5 bases to trimming and J lost 2 bases; unmatched junction nucleotides: 10. CDR3 length equals 16 residues.

The V and J genes are TRBV30 and TRBJ1-2; no clear D. Trimming removed 2 bases at V and 4 bases at J, with 11 bases between. The CDR3 is 13 residues long. CDR1 is GTSNPN and CDR2 is SVGIG in the germline V gene (reference sequence). DNA of the CDR3: TGTGCCTGGAGTCCCGGGAGTCGCTATGGCTACACCTTC. Translated, it gives CAWSPGSRYGYTF.

The chain links TRBV2 to TRBJ1-5; no clear D. With 8 bases removed from V and 7 bases from J, the gap between germline ends came to 15 bases. Germline V gene lookup returns CDR1 SNHLY and CDR2 FYNNEI. This CDR3 has 13 residues. This CDR3 reads CASVSGFGQPQHF. The DNA for the CDR3 is TGTGCCAGCGTATCGGGTTTCGGCCAGCCCCAGCATTTT.

This clone showed up just once. This chain joins TRBV6-1 and TRBJ1-1; no firm D call. Germline CDR1 is MNHNS and CDR2 is SASEGT. Trimming removed 4 bases from V and 4 bases from J, with 19 bases in between. This CDR3 is 16 amino acids long. The CDR3 bases are TGTGCCAGCAGTGCCGGTCCAGGAGGAGGTGGCACTGAAGCTTTCTTT. Translating it yields CASSAGPGGGGTEAFF.

This clone was picked up one time. The gene calls are TRBV4-1 and TRBJ2-7, with D possibly TRBD2 on 6 matching bases. Germline values: CDR1 MGHRA, CDR2 YSYEKL. Trimming took 1 base from V and 2 from J, leaving 9 bases between them. This CDR3 comprises 14 residues. The CDR3, as DNA: TGCGCCAGCAGCCAAGTACTAGCCGCCTACGAGCAGTACTTC. Encoded protein: CASSQVLAAYEQYF.

The chain links TRBV27 to TRBJ2-1; possibly TRBD1 for D (5 bases). The germline V gene encodes CDR1 MNHEY and CDR2 SMNVEV (reference sequence). The CDR3 is 15 residues long. V was shortened by 2 bases and J by 8 bases, with 16 bases between the two germline ends. CDR3 residues: CASSLIGSIRDEQFF. The CDR3 DNA reads as TGTGCCAGCAGTTTAATAGGGTCCATCAGGGATGAGCAGTTCTTC.

Concerning this clone itself: The junction differs from germline at one of its ends, possibly a read error. This chain uses TRBV7-9 with TRBJ1-2, with unresolved D. Germline V CDR1 and CDR2: SEHNR, FQNEAQ (reference sequence). This CDR3 contains 11 residues. The CDR3 sequence is CSSSFGYGYTF. The CDR3 DNA reads as TGTTCCAGCAGCTTCGGGTACGGCTACACCTTC.